The 31 T cell receptor beta chains below come from one sample, sequenced in a study of shared clonotypes between healthy human individuals. Profiled with immunoSEQ multiplex PCR; TCRdb holds only in-frame clones, not every one. The data contain roughly 1,800,000 clones, about 95% of them singletons. Only CD45RO-negative cells positively selected for CCR7 counted as naive CD8 cells, so terminally differentiated effector memory CD45RA+ cells were excluded. Sequencing used naive CD8+ T cells sorted from blood. Every receptor here comes from a young man in good health.

This clone has a handful of counts. The chain recombines TRBV9 with TRBJ1-6, with D unresolved. The CDR3 totals 15 residues. The V end lost 0 bases, the J end lost 7 bases, and 11 bases lay between the germline ends. Germline V gives CDR1 SGDLS, CDR2 YYNGEE. The CDR3 protein is CASSVGGLENSPLHF. The CDR3 bases are TGTGCCAGCAGCGTAGGTGGTCTTGAGAATTCACCCCTCCACTTT. Combining the CDR3 with reference TRBV9 and TRBJ1-6 gives the whole variable domain DSGVTQTPKHLITATGQRVTLRCSPRSGDLSVYWYQQSLDQGLQFLIQYYNGEERAKGNILERFSAQQFPDLHSELNLSSLELGDSALYFCASSVGGLENSPLHFGNGTRLTVT.

This clone is a singleton in its sample. The V gene is TRBV5-6, the J gene TRBJ2-1; a possible D gene is TRBD1 (6 bases). Germline-derived CDR1 and CDR2 are SGHDT and YYEEEE. The V and J ends lost 1 base and 9 bases respectively, with 11 bases between them. The CDR3 length is 13 residues. The chain's CDR3 is CASSLTGLSEQFF. The DNA of the CDR3 is TGTGCCAGCAGCTTGACAGGGTTGAGTGAGCAGTTCTTC.

The chain is built from TRBV2 and TRBJ2-7, with D maybe TRBD2 (7 bases). V shed 2 bases and J shed 7 bases, with 18 bases lying between them. Germline V gene lookup returns CDR1 SNHLY and CDR2 FYNNEI. The CDR3 runs 15 residues. This CDR3 is CASSELAGAPWEQYF. CDR3 sequence (DNA): TGTGCCAGCAGTGAACTCGCGGGGGCCCCTTGGGAGCAGTACTTC.

The gene calls are TRBV4-1 and TRBJ1-1; D is possibly TRBD1 (5 bases). Trimming stripped 1 base from V and 4 bases from J, with 10 bases between. The germline CDR1 and CDR2 sequences are MGHRA and YSYEKL. This CDR3 contains 14 residues. Here the CDR3 DNA reads TGCGCCAGCAGCCAAGTTTCGGGGCCCACTGAAGCTTTCTTT. It codes for CASSQVSGPTEAFF.

This clone was seen a few times. This chain connects TRBV13 to TRBJ2-1, with TRBD2 matching over 13 bases. V lost 5 bases, J lost 2 bases, and 6 bases stayed unmatched. Germline V lookup: CDR1 PRHDT, CDR2 FYEKMQ (reference sequence). This CDR3 has 17 amino acids. In nucleotides, the CDR3 is TGTGCCAGCAGCCCCGGGACTAGCGGGGCCACCTACAATGAGCAGTTCTTC. Translated, it gives CASSPGTSGATYNEQFF. The full variable domain, in which reference TRBV13 and TRBJ2-1 provide the parts outside the CDR3, is AAGVIQSPRHLIKEKRETATLKCYPIPRHDTVYWYQQGPGQDPQFLISFYEKMQSDKGSIPDRFSAQQFSDYHSELNMSSLELGDSALYFCASSPGTSGATYNEQFFGPGTRLTVL.

The chain combines TRBV12-5 with TRBJ2-5; D might be TRBD1 or TRBD2, each matching 6 bases. The V and J ends lost 7 bases and 5 bases respectively, with 29 bases between them. Germline CDR1 LGHNT, CDR2 FRNRAP. The CDR3 extends over 18 amino acids. The chain's CDR3 is CASASTGGGLPNWETQYF. In DNA form, the CDR3 reads TGTGCTAGTGCTAGCACAGGAGGGGGGCTTCCGAATTGGGAGACCCAGTACTTC.

This chain joins TRBV19 and TRBJ2-7; perhaps D is TRBD1 or TRBD2 (5 bases each). From germline, CDR1 is LNHDA and CDR2 SQIVND (reference sequence). CDR3 size: 15 residues. V dropped 5 bases and J dropped 0 bases, with 14 bases sitting between them. The CDR3 spells CASSPSPGPSYEQYF. The CDR3 coding sequence is TGTGCCAGTAGTCCTTCCCCGGGACCCTCCTACGAGCAGTACTTC.

The CDR3 is CASSNRGQDGYTF. CDR3 coding DNA: TGTGCCAGCAGCAACCGCGGACAGGATGGCTACACCTTC. The chain uses TRBV28 and TRBJ1-2; TRBD1 matches 7 bases. The CDR3 has 13 residues. CDR1 is MDHEN, CDR2 SYDVKM, per germline. After removal of 6 bases from V and 6 bases from J, the junction contained 7 bases not matched to a gene.

V gene TRBV27 combines with J gene TRBJ2-2, with 8 bases matching TRBD2. The V and J ends lost 3 bases and 6 bases, in that order; junction bases with no gene match: 3. Germline CDR1 MNHEY, CDR2 SMNVEV (reference sequence). The CDR3 extends over 14 amino acids. The CDR3, as DNA: TGTGCCAGCAGTTTCGGGACTAGGCCCGGGGAGCTGTTTTTT. It translates to CASSFGTRPGELFF.

The CDR3 sequence is CASSHAPGGQFYGYTF. In nucleotides, the CDR3 is TGCGCCAGCAGCCATGCTCCGGGGGGGCAATTCTATGGCTACACCTTC. V usage is TRBV4-1 and J usage is TRBJ1-2, with D tentatively TRBD1 (6 bases). Germline lookup yields CDR1 MGHRA and CDR2 YSYEKL. This CDR3 is 16 amino acids long. V was cut by 3 bases and J by 4 bases, with 18 bases left in between.

The chain combines TRBV5-4 with TRBJ2-2, with 9 bases lining up with TRBD1. This CDR3 contains 14 residues. The germline gives CDR1 SGHNT, CDR2 YYREEE (reference sequence). With V trimmed by 4 bases and J by 8 bases, 6 bases remained unmatched. The CDR3 DNA is TGTGCCAGCAGCGTCCGGGACAGGGTTGGGGAGCTGTTTTTT. Its translation: CASSVRDRVGELFF. The full variable domain, rest sourced from reference TRBV5-4 and TRBJ2-2, is ETGVTQSPTHLIKTRGQQVTLRCSSQSGHNTVSWYQQALGQGPQFIFQYYREEENGRGNFPPRFSGLQFPNYSSELNVNALELDDSALYLCASSVRDRVGELFFGEGSRLTVL.

V and J are TRBV29-1 and TRBJ2-5; 7 bases map to TRBD2. This CDR3 has 14 amino acids. Germline V CDR1 and CDR2: SQVTM, ANQGSEA. CDR3 nucleotide sequence: TGCAGTCTTGGGGCGGGAGCCGGCCAAGAGACCCAGTACTTC. Its translation: CSLGAGAGQETQYF.

Comments on this clone: This CDR3 is also generated by other DNA sequences in the sample. The chain couples TRBV27 to TRBJ2-2; D is unclear. CDR1 and CDR2 (germline): MNHEY, SMNVEV (reference sequence). The CDR3 is made up of 12 amino acids. V gave up 5 bases and J gave up 5 bases, with 6 bases separating them. CDR3 bases: TGTGCCAGCAGTCTCCGGACCGGGGAGCTGTTTTTT. Its protein product is CASSLRTGELFF.

This chain joins TRBV7-6 and TRBJ1-5; D gene unclear. The ends were cut back, 0 bases at V and 7 bases at J, with 19 bases in the middle. Germline CDR1 reads SGHVS; CDR2 reads FNYEAQ. The CDR3 loop spans 17 amino acids. The CDR3 DNA follows: TGTGCCAGCAGCTTAGCCCTCTTCCCCCGAGGGTCGCAGCCCCAGCATTTT. It translates to CASSLALFPRGSQPQHF. The entire variable domain, with the rest obtained from reference TRBV7-6 and TRBJ1-5, is as follows: GAGVSQSPRYKVTKRGQDVALRCDPISGHVSLYWYRQALGQGPEFLTYFNYEAQQDKSGLPNDRFSAERPEGSISTLTIQRTEQRDSAMYRCASSLALFPRGSQPQHFGDGTRLSIL.

V is TRBV10-2 and J is TRBJ2-7; 8 nucleotides line up with TRBD2. From germline, CDR1 is WSHSY and CDR2 SAAADI. CDR3 length equals 16 residues. The J segment lost 4 bases and the V segment lost 3 bases, leaving 11 bases of the junction unmatched. The CDR3 protein is CASSENWREDRYEQYF. CDR3 nucleotides: TGCGCCAGCAGTGAAAATTGGCGGGAGGATAGGTACGAGCAGTACTTC.

The gene calls are TRBV5-8 and TRBJ2-7; 8 nucleotides align to TRBD2. The germline gives CDR1 SGHTS, CDR2 YDEGEE. The CDR3 has 18 amino acids. Losses at the gene ends were 3 bases for V and 3 bases for J; bases not matched to a gene: 17. In DNA form, the CDR3 reads TGTGCCAGCAGCTCCGGAAAGGCTAGCGGGCCCCCTTACTACGAGCAGTACTTC. Residues: CASSSGKASGPPYYEQYF. The full variable domain, in which reference TRBV5-8 and TRBJ2-7 provide the parts outside the CDR3, is EAGVTQSPTHLIKTRGQQATLRCSPISGHTSVYWYQQALGLGLQFLLWYDEGEERNRGNFPPRFSGRQFPNYSSELNVNALELEDSALYLCASSSGKASGPPYYEQYFGPGTRLTVT.

The V gene is TRBV5-1, the J gene TRBJ1-1; weak D call: TRBD1 (6 bases). Germline CDR1 reads SGHRS; CDR2 reads YFSETQ. Between the trimmed V and J ends, which lost 7 bases and 4 bases, there was a span of 14 bases. This CDR3 comprises 13 residues. DNA for the CDR3: TGCGCCAGCCGTGCCCCGGGGGCCACTGAAGCTTTCTTT. Translated, it gives CASRAPGATEAFF.

The V gene is TRBV5-4, the J gene TRBJ2-7, with 8 bases that match TRBD1. Germline V gene lookup returns CDR1 SGHNT and CDR2 YYREEE (reference sequence). The V segment lost 0 bases and the J segment 6 bases; nucleotides outside the gene matches: 5. The CDR3 sequence is 14 residues long. The CDR3 protein is CASSLGTGSFEQYF. CDR3 nucleotides: TGTGCCAGCAGCTTGGGGACAGGGAGCTTCGAGCAGTACTTC.

The gene calls are TRBV4-1 and TRBJ2-7; unclear D gene. The V and J ends lost 0 bases and 3 bases respectively, with 12 bases between them. There are 15 residues in the CDR3. The germline gives CDR1 MGHRA, CDR2 YSYEKL. The CDR3 here is CASSQDPGRHYEQYF. The CDR3 region has the DNA TGCGCCAGCAGCCAAGATCCCGGCAGACACTACGAGCAGTACTTC.

The chain employs TRBV7-6 and TRBJ1-5; TRBD1 agrees at 10 bases. V shed 5 bases and J 5 bases; nucleotides not matched to a gene: 6. The germline V gene has CDR1 SGHVS and CDR2 FNYEAQ. The CDR3 loop spans 15 amino acids. The CDR3 reads CASSVGTGAYQPQHF. The DNA of the CDR3 is TGTGCCAGCAGCGTCGGGACAGGGGCTTATCAGCCCCAGCATTTT.

V usage is TRBV7-9 and J usage is TRBJ1-2, with D maybe TRBD1 (5 bases). The CDR3 contains 12 residues. The ends were cut back, 5 bases at V and 7 bases at J, with 11 bases in the middle. Germline V CDR1 and CDR2: SEHNR, FQNEAQ (reference sequence). The CDR3 region has the DNA TGTGCCAGCAGCGACCACGGGGGTGGCTACACCTTC. Protein sequence: CASSDHGGGYTF.

The chain is built from TRBV7-9 and TRBJ2-7; D unresolved. From germline, CDR1 is SEHNR and CDR2 FQNEAQ (reference sequence). V lost 1 base, J lost 2 bases, and 9 bases lay in between. This CDR3 is built from 14 residues. As DNA, the CDR3 is TGTGCCAGCAGCTTAGAGGACCTACCCTACGAGCAGTACTTC. Translated, it gives CASSLEDLPYEQYF.

The chain couples TRBV6-5 to TRBJ1-2, with a possible D match to TRBD1 (5 bases). V was clipped by 10 bases and J by 5 bases, with 17 bases between them. The V gene's germline CDR1 is MNHEY and CDR2 SVGAGI. The CDR3 sequence is 13 residues long. The CDR3 nucleotides read TGTGCCACCGTCGGGGGAGAACCATATGGCTACACCTTC. Translation: CATVGGEPYGYTF.

The V and J genes are TRBV7-2 and TRBJ1-6; possibly TRBD1 for D (6 bases). The germline V and J ends were trimmed by 2 bases and 6 bases, with 8 bases remaining between them. Looked up from germline, CDR1 is SGHTA and CDR2 is FQGNSA. The CDR3 runs 14 residues. The CDR3 sequence: CASSLWDTNSPLHF. The CDR3 region has the DNA TGTGCCAGCAGCTTATGGGACACTAATTCACCCCTCCACTTT.

The CDR3 bases are TGTGCCAGCAGCTGGGAGGCGGGAGGGAATGAGCAGTACTTC. Translating gives CASSWEAGGNEQYF. The chain recombines TRBV5-4 with TRBJ2-7, with 9 positions matching TRBD2. Germline values: CDR1 SGHNT, CDR2 YYREEE (reference sequence). The CDR3 consists of 14 residues. J lost 7 bases, V lost 3 bases, and 8 bases had no gene match.

The genes are TRBV2 and TRBJ2-7; 10 bases are shared with TRBD1. Trimming took 8 bases from V and 2 from J; bases not matched to a gene: 9. This CDR3 region has 15 residues. CDR1 is SNHLY and CDR2 is FYNNEI in the germline V gene. The CDR3 nucleotides read TGTGCCAGCCGAGCTGGACAGGGGGAGGCCTACGAGCAGTACTTC. This translates into CASRAGQGEAYEQYF.

The rearrangement links TRBV4-1 to TRBJ2-7; 9 nucleotides match TRBD1. The CDR3 spans 14 residues. Trimming cost V 2 bases and J 3 bases; bases outside gene matches: 2. Per germline, CDR1 MGHRA and CDR2 YSYEKL. In DNA, the CDR3 is TGCGCCAGCAGCCAAAGACAGGGGGACTACGAGCAGTACTTC. Its protein product is CASSQRQGDYEQYF.

V and J are TRBV28 and TRBJ1-1, with D perhaps matching TRBD1 (5 bases). The germline V gene encodes CDR1 MDHEN and CDR2 SYDVKM. Trimming removed 1 base at V and 1 base at J, with 13 bases between. This CDR3 has 16 amino acids. CDR3 protein: CASSLFGQGPNTEAFF. The CDR3 DNA sequence: TGTGCCAGCAGTTTATTTGGGCAGGGCCCGAACACTGAAGCTTTCTTT.

Remarks on this clone: The DNA is left out, because the CDR3 cannot be placed on it with certainty; the CDR3 is given as TCRdb lists it. This chain links TRBV6-5 with TRBJ2-7; the table's D call of TRBD1 was not tested on the DNA. Per germline, CDR1 MNHEY and CDR2 SVGAGI. The CDR3 is 14 amino acids in total, end residues counted. CDR3 sequence: CASSYFGPTYEQYF.

The V call is TRBV29-1, the J call TRBJ1-1; 7 nucleotides agree with TRBD1. The CDR3 loop spans 15 amino acids. The ends lost 1 base at V and 1 base at J; junction bases unmatched: 6. Germline lookup yields CDR1 SQVTM and CDR2 ANQGSEA. The CDR3 is CSVEAPKGANTEAFF. The CDR3 DNA reads as TGCAGCGTTGAAGCTCCTAAGGGGGCGAACACTGAAGCTTTCTTT.

The genes are TRBV6-5 and TRBJ1-2, with D uncertain. The germline V and J ends were trimmed by 5 bases and 10 bases, with 17 bases remaining between them. The V gene's germline CDR1 is MNHEY and CDR2 SVGAGI. The CDR3 is 13 residues long. The CDR3 DNA sequence: TGTGCCAGCAGTCCCGCGTATGGGTACGACTACACCTTC. Residues: CASSPAYGYDYTF.